Listed below are T cell receptor beta chains from one sample, sequenced in a study of cytomegalovirus exposure and HLA in healthy donors. Sequencing was performed with immunoSEQ multiplex PCR; in TCRdb, only in-frame clones are kept and a portion is missing. The sample yields around 120,000 clones, approximately 78% seen once. Sequencing input: PBMCs. The receptors come from a woman aged 40-49 years in good health and CMV-seronegative. Both conserved end residues are part of each CDR3. A D gene is named only where the DNA matches it firmly. Clone size is shown for a subset of rows, as once, few, many or a class of expanded clone.

j_call v_call d_call clone_size cdr3_nt cdr3_aa
TRBJ1-5 TRBV7-8 . . TGTGCCAGCGGCGGACAGTATAGCAATCAGCCCCAGCATTTT CASGGQYSNQPQHF
TRBJ2-1 TRBV27 TRBD2 . TGTGCCAGCAGTCCGGGGACTAGCGGGAGGAACTACAATGAGCAGTTCTTC CASSPGTSGRNYNEQFF
TRBJ1-2 TRBV9 . once TGTGCCAGCAGCGTAGTACCAGCAGGGACTTATGGCTACACCTTC CASSVVPAGTYGYTF
TRBJ2-1 TRBV7-9 TRBD1 . TGTGCCAGCAGCCCAGACAGGGGGGTGTTTGGGGAGCAGTTCTTC CASSPDRGVFGEQFF
TRBJ2-7 TRBV7-6 . once TGTGCCAGCAGCCCCGGCCTAGGCACCTACGAGCAGTACTTC CASSPGLGTYEQYF
TRBJ1-5 TRBV19 . . TGTGCCAGTAGCCTGACAGGCGATCAGCCCCAGCATTTT CASSLTGDQPQHF
TRBJ1-2 TRBV5-1 . . TGCGCCAGCAGCCCCCTACAGGGCTATGTCTACACCTTC CASSPLQGYVYTF
TRBJ2-6 TRBV28 . . TGTGCCAGCACCCAGCGGGCAGGGACCACTAAGGGTGGGGCCAACGTCCTGACTTTC CASTQRAGTTKGGANVLTF
TRBJ2-7 TRBV5-1 . once TGCGCCAGCAGCCCCGGCAGGCGACGTCCCTACGAGCAGTACTTC CASSPGRRRPYEQYF
TRBJ2-2 TRBV6-6 TRBD1 . TGTGCCAGCAGTTATGAGGACAGGGGGCAAACCGGGGAGCTGTTTTTT CASSYEDRGQTGELFF
TRBJ2-5 TRBV5-1 TRBD2 few TGCGCCAGCAGCCCGGGGACTAGCGGGAGAGGGCAAGAGACCCAGTACTTC CASSPGTSGRGQETQYF
TRBJ2-6 TRBV15 TRBD1 . TGTGCCACCAGCGAGGACGGACAGGGGGTCTCTGGGGCCAACGTCCTGACTTTC CATSEDGQGVSGANVLTF
TRBJ1-3 TRBV28 . few TGTGCCAGCAGCCCGCGGGGGCCAGGAAACACCATATATTTT CASSPRGPGNTIYF
TRBJ2-1 TRBV10-2 TRBD2 few TGCGCCAGTGCGGGAGGGCCTTCTTCCTACAATGAGCAGTTCTTC CASAGGPSSYNEQFF
TRBJ2-1 TRBV29-1 TRBD2 . TGCAGCGTTGGCCTAGCGGGAAATAATGAGCAGTTCTTC CSVGLAGNNEQFF
TRBJ2-5 TRBV6-6 . . TGTGCCAGCAGCCCTAGGGAGACCCAGTACTTC CASSPRETQYF
TRBJ2-7 TRBV9 TRBD2 . TGTGCCAGCAGCGTAGGCCTCGGACTAGCGGGAGTTCGGGAGCAGTACTTC CASSVGLGLAGVREQYF
TRBJ2-7 TRBV14 . . TGTGCCAGCAGCCAAGATATCAACGTCGCCCCCTACGAGCAGTACTTC CASSQDINVAPYEQYF
TRBJ2-7 TRBV5-6 TRBD1 . TGTGCCAGCAGCACACTGGACAGGGGGACCTACGAGCAGTACTTC CASSTLDRGTYEQYF
TRBJ2-2 TRBV7-3 TRBD2 few TGTGCCAGCAGCCTAGGGGGACTAGCGGGAAAAAGGGAGCTGTTTTTT CASSLGGLAGKRELFF
TRBJ2-1 TRBV28 TRBD2 few TGTGCCAGCAGTTTTCAGGGATGGGGGGGAAACAAGGACAATGAGCAGTTCTTC CASSFQGWGGNKDNEQFF
TRBJ2-5 TRBV7-9 . . TGTGCCAGCAGCTTATCAGGGGTCTACCAAGAGACCCAGTACTTC CASSLSGVYQETQYF
TRBJ1-1 TRBV5-5 . . TGTGCCAGCAGCTTAACAGGGACGGTGGACACTGAAGCTTTCTTT CASSLTGTVDTEAFF
TRBJ1-2 TRBV11-2 . . TGTGCCAGCAGCTTACATTCTGGAGGGAGCTATGGCTACACCTTC CASSLHSGGSYGYTF
TRBJ2-5 TRBV5-8 TRBD1 . TGTGCCAGCAGCACCGGGACAGGGAACCCCCAAGAGACCCAGTACTTC CASSTGTGNPQETQYF
TRBJ2-6 TRBV28 . . TGTGCCAGCAGTTTATTGCAGCGCTCTGGGGCCAACGGCCTGACTTTC CASSLLQRSGANGLTF
TRBJ1-6 TRBV5-1 TRBD1 once TGCGCCAGCACTTTGGGGGGACAGAATAATTCACCCCTCCACTTT CASTLGGQNNSPLHF
TRBJ2-3 TRBV23-1 . . TGCGCCAGCAGTCCTAGGGGGGGTGAACAGCCCCAGTATTTT CASSPRGGEQPQYF
TRBJ1-5 TRBV28 . once TGTGCCAGCAGTTTAGGGGGGTTTTTCAATCAGCCCCAGCATTTT CASSLGGFFNQPQHF
TRBJ1-6 TRBV5-4 . . TGTGCCAGCAGCCCGCGTGGCAGGGGTGGTAGGGATTCACCCCTCCACTTT CASSPRGRGGRDSPLHF
TRBJ2-7 TRBV5-6 TRBD2 few TGTGCCAGCACGGGGGGGAGTCTATCCTACGAGCAGTACTTC CASTGGSLSYEQYF
TRBJ2-7 TRBV6-1 . . TGTGCCAGCAGTGTACAGGGTCACTTGATCGACGAGCAGTACTTC CASSVQGHLIDEQYF
TRBJ2-4 TRBV9 TRBD1 . TGTGCCAGCAGCGCCGAGTCAGGGGGCTTAGCCAAAAACATTCAGTACTTC CASSAESGGLAKNIQYF
TRBJ1-5 TRBV10-1 . once TGCGCCAGCAGTGACCAGAGCAATCAGCCCCAGCATTTT CASSDQSNQPQHF
TRBJ1-1 TRBV6-5 . . TGTGCCAGCAGTTCCCCGTCGGGAAACACTGAAGCTTTCTTT CASSSPSGNTEAFF
TRBJ2-7 TRBV5-1 TRBD1 few TGCGCCAGCAGCAAGGGACAGGGAAACTACGAGCAGTACTTC CASSKGQGNYEQYF
TRBJ2-7 TRBV6-5 TRBD1 few TGTGCCAGCAGCTCTGCCGGGACAGACTACGAGCAGTACTTC CASSSAGTDYEQYF
TRBJ2-7 TRBV7-9 TRBD1 once TGTGCCAGCAGCATTGACAGGGGGAGGGACGAGCAGTACTTC CASSIDRGRDEQYF
TRBJ2-1 TRBV7-9 . . TGTTCCAGCAGCTTACGGTCCAATGAGCAGTTCTTC CSSSLRSNEQFF
TRBJ2-1 TRBV7-2 TRBD2 . TGTGCCAGCAGCCGGACTAGCGGGCCCTACAATGAGCAGTTCTTC CASSRTSGPYNEQFF
TRBJ2-7 TRBV7-9 . . TGTGCCAGCAGCGCCCAGTACGAGCAGTACTTC CASSAQYEQYF
TRBJ2-5 TRBV5-1 . . TGCGCCAGCAGCTTGGACGGGTATCAAGAGACCCAGTACTTC CASSLDGYQETQYF
TRBJ1-4 TRBV7-9 TRBD1 . TGTGCCAGCAGCTCAGGGGGCTTAGTGTTTTTT CASSSGGLVFF
TRBJ2-1 TRBV20-1 . . TGCAGTGCTAGAGGGGGCTACGAACCGTTCTTC CSARGGYEPFF
TRBJ2-7 TRBV28 . . TGTGCCAGCAGTTCCTCCCCCGTTCCTACGCGCTTCGACTTC CASSSSPVPTRFDF
TRBJ2-1 TRBV7-2 TRBD1 . TGTGCCAGCAGGCGGGCCGGGACAGGGACTTACAATGAGCAGTTCTTC CASRRAGTGTYNEQFF